These T cell receptor beta chains were read from a single sample in a study of cytomegalovirus exposure and HLA in healthy donors. Using immunoSEQ multiplex PCR, the repertoire was profiled, and TCRdb retains in-frame clones only, with some absent. The profile shows 35,000 to 55,000 clones, about 60% of them singletons. Sequenced material: PBMCs. These receptor sequences come from a human donor in good health. Both conserved end residues are part of each CDR3. Each record gives: D gene, CDR3 length, clone size, V gene, J gene, CDR3 DNA, CDR3 protein. D genes are given only for firm matches. Clone size is given for some rows only: seen once, a few or many times, or a class if the clone is expanded.

>TRBD1|15|NA|TRBV29-1|TRBJ2-7
TGCAGCGTTGAAGATCACGGGACAGTTACCTACGAGCAGTACTTC
CSVEDHGTVTYEQYF
>TRBD1|14|NA|TRBV6-5|TRBJ2-1
TGTGCCAGTATGCCGGGACAGCGAATCAATGAGCAGTTCTTC
CASMPGQRINEQFF
>NA|12|few|TRBV6-1|TRBJ1-1
TGTGCCAGCAGTGAATCGGGAGGGCGAGCTTTCTTT
CASSESGGRAFF
>TRBD1|15|NA|TRBV6-5|TRBJ2-2
TGTGCCAGCAGTTACTTCCGACAGGGGGCCGGGGAGCTGTTTTTT
CASSYFRQGAGELFF
>NA|14|NA|TRBV5-4|TRBJ1-6
TGTGCCAGCAGCTTGGGACAGCCTAATTCACCCCTCCACTTT
CASSLGQPNSPLHF
>TRBD2|13|NA|TRBV30|TRBJ2-7
TGTGCCTGCGGGACTAGCGGGGCCTACGAGCAGTACTTC
CACGTSGAYEQYF
>NA|13|NA|TRBV6-5|TRBJ2-2
TGTGCCAGCAGGGCTGCTTGGACCGGGGAGCTGTTTTTT
CASRAAWTGELFF
>NA|14|NA|TRBV27|TRBJ1-6
TGTGCCAGCAGTTTATCCGCAGGTATTTCACCCCTCCACTTT
CASSLSAGISPLHF
>TRBD1|16|NA|TRBV10-1|TRBJ1-1
TGCGCCAGCAGTGAGAACGGAAGGGGGCAATACACTGAAGCTTTCTTT
CASSENGRGQYTEAFF
>NA|12|once|TRBV30|TRBJ1-1
TGTGCCTGGAGTCCGAGGCGGTCTGAAGCTTTCTTT
CAWSPRRSEAFF
>TRBD2|15|NA|TRBV5-1|TRBJ2-2
TGCGCCAGCAGCTTGGGGACTAGCGCAACCGGGGAGCTGTTTTTT
CASSLGTSATGELFF
>NA|15|NA|TRBV28|TRBJ2-6
TGTGCCAGCAGTTTTGAGCATTCTGGGGCCAACGTCCTGACTTTC
CASSFEHSGANVLTF
>TRBD1|15|NA|TRBV29-1|TRBJ2-3
TGCAGCGTGTGCAGGGGGCGGGATGGCACAGATACGCAGTATTTT
CSVCRGRDGTDTQYF
>NA|16|NA|TRBV7-9|TRBJ2-2
TGTGCCAGCAGCCCTCTCGGGAGTAGAATCACCGGGGAGCTGTTTTTT
CASSPLGSRITGELFF
>NA|14|NA|TRBV5-1|TRBJ2-7
TGCGCCAGCAGCGGCGGTGACAGCTCCTACGAGCAGTACTTC
CASSGGDSSYEQYF
>NA|14|NA|TRBV13|TRBJ2-2
TGTGCCAGCTATATGGGGCAGGGCTACCGGGAGCTGTTTTTT
CASYMGQGYRELFF
>TRBD1|15|NA|TRBV9|TRBJ1-4
TGTGCCAGCAGCGTAGATTACAGGGGTGGCGAAAAACTGTTTTTT
CASSVDYRGGEKLFF
>NA|12|NA|TRBV29-1|TRBJ1-1
TGCAGCGTTGTCCCCATGAACACTGAAGCTTTCTTT
CSVVPMNTEAFF
>NA|14|NA|TRBV5-1|TRBJ1-1
TGCGCCAGCAGATCCGGGACACAGAACACTGAAGCTTTCTTT
CASRSGTQNTEAFF
>TRBD1|15|NA|TRBV4-3|TRBJ1-6
TGCGCCAGCAGCCAAGGGGGGACAGGTAATTCACCCCTCCACTTT
CASSQGGTGNSPLHF
>TRBD2|14|NA|TRBV5-1|TRBJ2-1
TGCGCCAGCAGCCGACTAGCGGGGGCGAATGAGCAGTTCTTC
CASSRLAGANEQFF
>TRBD2|15|NA|TRBV15|TRBJ2-1
TGTGCCACCAGCAGAAAGACTAGCGGGGGCGATGAGCAGTTCTTC
CATSRKTSGGDEQFF
>NA|12|NA|TRBV30|TRBJ2-3
TGTGCCTGGAGCCCCGGGGGTGATACGCAGTATTTT
CAWSPGGDTQYF
>NA|13|few|TRBV10-1|TRBJ2-7
TGCGCCAGCAGTGCCGGGGTATCTTACGAGCAGTACTTC
CASSAGVSYEQYF
>TRBD1|13|NA|TRBV6-4|TRBJ1-6
TGTCCAAAGGGGGGACAGTCCAATTCACCCCTCCACTTT
CPKGGQSNSPLHF
>NA|14|NA|TRBV7-2|TRBJ2-7
TGTGCCAGCAGGCACGCCGGTTCCTCCTACGAGCAGTACTTC
CASRHAGSSYEQYF
>TRBD1|13|once|TRBV27|TRBJ1-2
TGTGCCAGCAGTTTAGACAGGGCTGGAGGCTACACCTTC
CASSLDRAGGYTF
>NA|13|few|TRBV6-1|TRBJ1-5
TGTGCCAGCAGCACGGGGGGCCATCAGCCCCAGCATTTT
CASSTGGHQPQHF
>TRBD1|15|NA|TRBV5-1|TRBJ2-7
TGCGCCAGCAGCTTGAATCCGGGACAGACCTACGAGCAGTACTTC
CASSLNPGQTYEQYF
>TRBD1|14|NA|TRBV5-1|TRBJ2-4
TGCGCCAGCAGCATGGGGACAGCTGAAAACATTCAGTACTTC
CASSMGTAENIQYF
>NA|16|NA|TRBV7-2|TRBJ2-3
TGTGCCAGCAGCTTAGTGTGGAGCTTAGACACAGATACGCAGTATTTT
CASSLVWSLDTDTQYF
>NA|12|NA|TRBV6-1|TRBJ2-3
TGTGCCAGCAGACAGCACACAGATACGCAGTATTTT
CASRQHTDTQYF
>NA|11|NA|TRBV29-1|TRBJ1-2
TGCAGCGTCTCAGGGAACTATGGCTACACCTTC
CSVSGNYGYTF
>TRBD2|16|NA|TRBV10-1|TRBJ2-1
TGCGCCAGCAGTGATGGACTAGCGGGGGGGATCAATGAGCAGTTCTTC
CASSDGLAGGINEQFF
>NA|14|NA|TRBV7-3|TRBJ1-1
TGTGCCAGCAGCTTAACACACATGAACACTGAAGCTTTCTTT
CASSLTHMNTEAFF
>NA|15|NA|TRBV7-2|TRBJ2-3
TGTGCCAGCAGCCCGGGGAGCTATAGCACAGATACGCAGTATTTT
CASSPGSYSTDTQYF
>TRBD1|15|NA|TRBV10-3|TRBJ1-5
TGTGCCATCAGTGAGCGGACAGGTTGGGATCAGCCCCAGCATTTT
CAISERTGWDQPQHF
>NA|16|once|TRBV4-1|TRBJ2-7
TGCGCCAGCAGCCAGCAACCGGGGGGCTCCCCCTACGAGCAGTACTTC
CASSQQPGGSPYEQYF
>TRBD2|14|NA|TRBV9|TRBJ2-7
TGTGCCAGCAGCGTCGGGACTAGCGGGGAGGAGCAGTACTTC
CASSVGTSGEEQYF
>TRBD1|15|NA|TRBV7-2|TRBJ2-2
TGTGCCAGCAGCTCCAGGACAGGGAACACCGGGGAGCTGTTTTTT
CASSSRTGNTGELFF
>NA|17|NA|TRBV9|TRBJ1-4
TGTGCCAGCAGCCCCCTGTCCGGACAGTTTGGTAATGAAAAACTGTTTTTT
CASSPLSGQFGNEKLFF
>NA|15|few|TRBV28|TRBJ2-7
TGTGCCAGCAGGGGGCGCGGGACTCCCCCCTACGAGCAGTACTTC
CASRGRGTPPYEQYF
>TRBD1|12|few|TRBV2|TRBJ1-2
TGTGCCAGCAGTGACAGGGGGCGAGGCTACACCTTC
CASSDRGRGYTF
>NA|15|NA|TRBV6-5|TRBJ1-3
TGTGCCAGCAGTAGAACACAGGTAGCTGGAAACACCATATATTTT
CASSRTQVAGNTIYF
>TRBD2|14|NA|TRBV6-5|TRBJ2-7
TGTGCCAGCAGTACCGGGACTAGCGTTTACGAGCAGTACTTC
CASSTGTSVYEQYF
>TRBD1|15|NA|TRBV19|TRBJ1-4
TGTGCCAGTAGTACCCGGGACAGAGCTAATGAAAAACTGTTTTTT
CASSTRDRANEKLFF